The source of this TCR beta chain is a study of cytomegalovirus exposure and HLA in healthy donors. This clone occurred a few times. The antigen remains undetermined. Study-wide findings and caveats: The study flagged around 160 TCR beta chains as cytomegalovirus-associated. According to a subsequent analysis, TCR clusters identified in the first cohort showed a tendency to co-occur across the roughly 110 validation repertoires.

The method was immunoSEQ multiplex PCR; TCRdb's version includes in-frame clones alone and lacks a portion of them. The table has roughly 130,000 clones, approximately 90% seen once. Germline lookup yields CDR1 MDHEN and CDR2 SYDVKM. The length of the CDR3 is 13 residues. The V and J ends lost 6 bases and 0 bases respectively, with 3 bases between them. The clonotype originates from a woman younger than 45 in good health and CMV-seropositive. This rearrangement joins TRBV28 to TRBJ2-6; no reliable D call. Specimen: PBMCs. CDR3 sequence: CASSNSGANVLTF. CDR3 DNA: TGTGCCAGCAGCAACTCTGGGGCCAACGTCCTGACTTTC.